The T cell receptor beta chain described here comes from a study of blood T cell repertoires in COVID-19. About the study: The cDNA or gDNA used as material had been derived from T cells, B-cell-depleted T cells, or PBMCs.

With 10 bases removed from V and 8 bases from J, the gap between germline ends came to 15 bases. The CDR3 has 13 amino acids. The V gene's germline CDR1 is LNHDA and CDR2 SQIVND (reference sequence). TCRdb's copy holds only in-frame clones and misses some; the assay was immunoSEQ multiplex PCR. The sample records approximately 90,000 clones, over 75% being singletons. This sequence originates from a human donor in a cohort sampled during active COVID-19. V gene TRBV19 combines with J gene TRBJ1-6; D not certain. Sample: peripheral blood. The CDR3 DNA sequence: TGTGCCACCAAGGTCTCCCAGGATTCACCCCTCCACTTT. The encoded protein is CATKVSQDSPLHF.